These T cell receptor beta chains were read from a single sample in a study of blood T cell repertoires in COVID-19. TCRdb keeps only in-frame clones here, not all; method: immunoSEQ multiplex PCR. The table records some 400,000 clones, around 87% of them present only once. Sequences were obtained from peripheral blood. These receptors originate from a human donor in a cohort sampled during active COVID-19. Both conserved end residues are part of each CDR3. The D gene is left open where the match is weak. Size is omitted from some rows. Given values are once, few, many or a class for expanded clones.

V	J	D	size	DNA	CDR3
TRBV19	TRBJ1-2	NA	NA	TGTGCCAGTAGTATATCCGGGGGATACACCTTC	CASSISGGYTF
TRBV19	TRBJ2-7	TRBD1	NA	TGTGCCAGTACACAACAGGGGATAGGTGGCGAGCAGTACTTC	CASTQQGIGGEQYF
TRBV12-3/TRBV12-4	TRBJ1-6	TRBD1	NA	TGTGCCAGCTTCGGGACAGTTGGTTCACCCCTCCACTTT	CASFGTVGSPLHF
TRBV7-8	TRBJ1-2	TRBD1	NA	TGTGCCAGCAGCCTCCGGGACAGGCCGAGAGGCTACACCTTC	CASSLRDRPRGYTF
TRBV5-6	TRBJ2-3	NA	once	TGTGCCAGCAGCCCGGGCGGAGGAAACACAGATACGCAGTATTTT	CASSPGGGNTDTQYF
TRBV4-1	TRBJ1-2	TRBD1	NA	TGCGCCAGCAGCCAAGGCCGACAGGGTCCCAACTATGGCTACACCTTC	CASSQGRQGPNYGYTF
TRBV19	TRBJ1-1	NA	NA	TGTGCCAGTCCAGACCGAATCGGGAGAGCTTTCTTT	CASPDRIGRAFF
TRBV18	TRBJ1-5	NA	NA	TGTGCCAGCTCACCGGAGAATCAGGGTCCCCAGCATTTT	CASSPENQGPQHF
TRBV19	TRBJ1-5	NA	once	TGTGCCAGTAGTCTCGTCGGGCCCCAGCATTTT	CASSLVGPQHF
TRBV6-5	TRBJ2-5	NA	NA	TGTGCCAGCAGCATCGACAGGTCCCAAGAGACCCAGTACTTC	CASSIDRSQETQYF
TRBV3-1/TRBV3-2	TRBJ2-7	TRBD2	NA	TGTGCCAGCAGCCAAGAAGAGTCGGCTCGGGTAGCGGGAGGTTCCTACGAGCAGTACTTC	CASSQEESARVAGGSYEQYF
TRBV18	TRBJ2-3	NA	once	TGTGCCAGCTCACCTCTAAACACAGATACGCAGTATTTT	CASSPLNTDTQYF
TRBV7-2	TRBJ2-7	TRBD2	NA	TGTGCCAGCAGCCGGGGACTAGCGGGTGTCTACGAGCAGTACTTC	CASSRGLAGVYEQYF
TRBV7-9	TRBJ1-1	NA	few	TGTGCCAGCAGCCCCGACTTCGGGGTTGAAGCTTTCTTT	CASSPDFGVEAFF
TRBV9	TRBJ2-7	NA	NA	TGTGCCAGCAGCGTAGGAGGAGATATATACGAGCAGTACTTC	CASSVGGDIYEQYF
TRBV11-2	TRBJ2-5	NA	NA	TGTGCCAGCAGCTTAGCGTCTGAGACCCAGTACTTC	CASSLASETQYF
TRBV3-1/TRBV3-2	TRBJ2-7	NA	NA	TGTGCCAGCAGCCAAGATTCACCCGGGGTGGACGAGCAGTACTTC	CASSQDSPGVDEQYF
TRBV7-8	TRBJ1-1	TRBD1	NA	TGTGCCAGCAGCCACATTAAACCAAACGACAGGGATGAGGAGGTCGTCGGGAACACTGAAGCTTTCTTT	CASSHIKPNDRDEEVVGNTEAFF
TRBV7-8	TRBJ1-3	TRBD1	NA	TGTGCCAGCAGCCAACGTACAGGGGGTGCTGGAAACACCATATATTTT	CASSQRTGGAGNTIYF
TRBV15	TRBJ2-1	NA	NA	TGTGCCACCAGGAGAAGGGAGGCGGACAATGAGCAGTTCTTC	CATRRREADNEQFF
TRBV11-3	TRBJ2-2	TRBD1	NA	TGTGCCAGCAGCTCCACAGGGGGGACCGGGGAGCTGTTTTTT	CASSSTGGTGELFF
TRBV5-1	TRBJ2-1	NA	NA	TGCGCCAGCAGCCAGGATGACAATGAGCAGTTCTTC	CASSQDDNEQFF
TRBV5-1	TRBJ1-6	NA	NA	TGCGCCAGCAGCCCCGGAGGAGGGGACATCGCGGGAGCTAATTCACCCCTCCACTTT	CASSPGGGDIAGANSPLHF
TRBV16	TRBJ2-7	TRBD1	NA	TGTGCCAGCAGCCAGCGTCGGACAGGGGGGGTCAACGAGCAGTACTTC	CASSQRRTGGVNEQYF
TRBV5-4	TRBJ2-1	NA	NA	TGTGCCAGCAGCTTGAGCGGACGATCCCACAATGAGCAGTTCTTC	CASSLSGRSHNEQFF
TRBV30	TRBJ2-3	TRBD2	NA	TGTGCCTGGAGTCGGCTTAGCGGGAGGACAGATACGCAGTATTTT	CAWSRLSGRTDTQYF
TRBV30	TRBJ2-1	TRBD2	NA	TGTGCCTGGAGGACGAGAGGACTAGCTCAATCCTACAATGAGCAGTTCTTC	CAWRTRGLAQSYNEQFF
TRBV19	TRBJ2-4	NA	NA	TGTGCCAGTAGTGACCAGGGGCTCAGGGACATTCAGTACTTC	CASSDQGLRDIQYF
TRBV7-2	TRBJ2-4	TRBD2	NA	TGTGCCAGCAGCCTAGTCTTGCTAGCGGATAAAAACATTCAGTACTTC	CASSLVLLADKNIQYF
TRBV9	TRBJ1-3	NA	NA	TGTGCCAGCAGCGCAGGGGACATCTTCTCCGCCCACACCATATATTTT	CASSAGDIFSAHTIYF
TRBV13	TRBJ2-7	NA	NA	TGTGCCAGCAGCGCAGACCCCCGGGACTACGAGCAGTACTTC	CASSADPRDYEQYF
TRBV5-1	TRBJ2-3	NA	NA	TGCGCCACCAAAGCTCGAGTCGCAGATACGCAGTATTTT	CATKARVADTQYF
TRBV11-3	TRBJ2-3	NA	NA	TGTGCCAGCAGCTTAGGTTTGGGGGGAGGAACGCAGTATTTT	CASSLGLGGGTQYF
TRBV28	TRBJ2-1	TRBD2	many	TGTGCCAGCAGTTTTCTAGCGGGAGAGTCGAATGAGCAGTTCTTC	CASSFLAGESNEQFF
TRBV7-9	TRBJ2-3	TRBD1	NA	TGTGCCAGCAGCTTCCGGGACAGATATTTGGGGGGCACAGATACGCAGTATTTT	CASSFRDRYLGGTDTQYF
TRBV6-1	TRBJ2-2	NA	NA	TGTGCCAGCAGTGAAGGGAGGGCCGGGGAGCTGTTTTTT	CASSEGRAGELFF
TRBV6-5	TRBJ2-7	NA	NA	TGTGCCAGCATCAAGGGGGGGTTCCCCTACGAGCAGTACTTC	CASIKGGFPYEQYF
TRBV5-1	TRBJ1-2	TRBD1	once	TGCGCCAGCAGCTCGATTCCGGGACAGGGGGCGTCTGGCTACACCTTC	CASSSIPGQGASGYTF
TRBV7-2	TRBJ2-5	TRBD1	NA	TGTGCCAGCAGGGGACCCGGGACAGTACAAGAGACCCAGTACTTC	CASRGPGTVQETQYF
TRBV7-2	TRBJ2-7	NA	once	TGTGCCAGCAGCCCCCCAACAGTGAGCGAGCAGTACTTC	CASSPPTVSEQYF
TRBV19	TRBJ2-5	TRBD1	once	TGTGCCAGTAGGAGGACAGGGGGCGGTCAAGAGACCCAGTACTTC	CASRRTGGGQETQYF
TRBV27	TRBJ1-5	NA	NA	TGTGCCAGCAGTGCGACAGGCACCAGAGCCCAGCATTTT	CASSATGTRAQHF
TRBV25-1	TRBJ2-7	NA	once	TGTGCCAGCAGTGAATCCCTCGGGGCCTACGAGCAGTACTTC	CASSESLGAYEQYF
TRBV7-2	TRBJ2-5	TRBD1	NA	TGTGCCAGCAGCTCTCGACAGGGTACGAGAGAGACCCAGTACTTC	CASSSRQGTRETQYF
TRBV5-1	TRBJ2-1	TRBD1	NA	TGCGCCAGCAGCACAGGGGGCTTCGTCTACAATGAGCAGTTCTTC	CASSTGGFVYNEQFF
TRBV6-5	TRBJ1-1	NA	NA	TGTGCCAGCAGTTACCGGGGGGGCGGGAATGAAGCTTTCTTT	CASSYRGGGNEAFF
TRBV19	TRBJ2-3	TRBD2	NA	TGTGCCAGTAGTCCGACTAGCGGGAGCACAGATACGCAGTATTTT	CASSPTSGSTDTQYF
TRBV2	TRBJ2-2	NA	NA	TGTGCCAGCAGTGAAGTGGAGGGGGCCACCGGGGAGCTGTTTTTT	CASSEVEGATGELFF
TRBV7-9	TRBJ2-1	TRBD1	NA	TGTGCCAGCGCCGGGACAGCTTACAATGAGCAGTTCTTC	CASAGTAYNEQFF
TRBV19	TRBJ2-7	NA	once	TGTGCCAGTAGTGTCGGGACACTTGAGCCCTACGAGCAGTACTTC	CASSVGTLEPYEQYF
TRBV7-9	TRBJ2-1	TRBD2	NA	TGTGCCAGCAGCTTACTTGGGACTAGCAAAGCCGGGTTCTTC	CASSLLGTSKAGFF
TRBV30	TRBJ1-5	NA	few	TGTGCCTGGAGTGCTGCCGGATGGGCTGCAAATCAGCCCCAGCATTTT	CAWSAAGWAANQPQHF
TRBV5-6	TRBJ1-5	NA	NA	TGTGCCAGCAGCTTCTGGCGGTTGGACAATCAGCCCCAGCATTTT	CASSFWRLDNQPQHF